The 25 T cell receptor beta chains given below trace back to one sample, sequenced in a study of blood T cell repertoires in COVID-19. Repertoires were generated with immunoSEQ multiplex PCR, while TCRdb's copy carries only in-frame clones and drops some. The sample yields about 220,000 clones, around 82% seen once. Sequencing was done on a sample of peripheral blood. The receptors derive from a woman older than 75 with acute or convalescent COVID-19.

The chain joins TRBV6-5 to TRBJ1-1; TRBD1 might be the D (5 bases). This CDR3 comprises 13 residues. The germline gives CDR1 MNHEY, CDR2 SVGAGI. Trimming cost V 4 bases and J 4 bases, with 10 bases left between them. CDR3 loop: CASSSGTGTEAFF. In nucleotides, the CDR3 is TGTGCCAGCAGTTCCGGGACTGGCACTGAAGCTTTCTTT.

The genes are TRBV6-1 and TRBJ1-4; 7 bases agree with TRBD1. The CDR3 contains 16 residues. Germline CDR1 reads MNHNS; CDR2 reads SASEGT. V was pared by 0 bases and J by 5 bases, with 6 bases of the junction left unmatched. The CDR3 spells CASSEAITRGNEKLFF. The CDR3 DNA reads as TGTGCCAGCAGTGAAGCGATTACCAGGGGGAATGAAAAACTGTTTTTT.

The rearrangement links TRBV5-1 to TRBJ1-5, with 10 bases identical to TRBD1. The CDR3 has 15 residues. CDR1 SGHRS and CDR2 YFSETQ come from the germline V gene. V was pared by 4 bases and J by 5 bases, with 6 bases of the junction left unmatched. In nucleotides, the CDR3 is TGCGCCAGCAGCCCCGGGACAGGGGAATATCAGCCCCAGCATTTT. Translating gives CASSPGTGEYQPQHF.

This chain uses TRBV4-3 with TRBJ1-1; D not certain. Trimming cost V 0 bases and J 3 bases, with 5 bases left between them. The CDR3 is made up of 13 amino acids. The germline V gene has CDR1 LGHNA and CDR2 YSLEER. The CDR3 loop is CASSQDPDTEAFF. The CDR3 DNA follows: TGCGCCAGCAGCCAAGACCCAGACACTGAAGCTTTCTTT.

This clone was found once. V gene TRBV15 combines with J gene TRBJ1-4; possibly TRBD1 for D (5 bases). Trimming removed 3 bases at V and 5 bases at J, with 13 bases between. CDR1 and CDR2 from the germline V gene are LNHNV and YYDKDF (reference sequence). The CDR3 sequence is 15 residues long. CDR3 DNA: TGTGCCACCAGCAGTGGGGGACGGGGGAATGAAAAACTGTTTTTT. Residues: CATSSGGRGNEKLFF.

This rearrangement joins TRBV29-1 to TRBJ1-1, with no clear D. Germline CDR1 is SQVTM and CDR2 is ANQGSEA. This CDR3 region has 13 residues. Trimming pared 2 bases from V and 1 base from J, leaving 8 bases between. The CDR3 region has the DNA TGCAGCGTTGAACAGCGTGGGAACACTGAAGCTTTCTTT. This gives the protein CSVEQRGNTEAFF.

The chain links TRBV10-3 to TRBJ1-1, with D perhaps TRBD1 (6 bases). The CDR3 consists of 13 residues. Germline CDR1 is ENHRY and CDR2 is SYGVKD. With 10 bases removed from V and 1 base from J, the gap between germline ends came to 13 bases. The DNA of the CDR3 is TGTGCCAGCCTAACAGGGACGAACACTGAAGCTTTCTTT. Translated: CASLTGTNTEAFF.

The V gene is TRBV10-2, the J gene TRBJ1-5; TRBD1 matches 7 bases. Germline V gene data show CDR1 as WSHSY and CDR2 as SAAADI. V lost 6 bases and J lost 5; bases outside the gene matches: 4. The CDR3 covers 13 residues. The CDR3 sequence is CASRETGYQPQHF. The CDR3 DNA reads TGCGCCAGCAGGGAGACAGGGTATCAGCCCCAGCATTTT.

The rearrangement joins TRBV30 to TRBJ1-1; D ambiguous. CDR1 GTSNPN and CDR2 SVGIG come from the germline V gene (reference sequence). The CDR3 consists of 15 residues. The ends were cut back, 6 bases at V and 0 bases at J, with 17 bases in the middle. The DNA of the CDR3 is TGTGCCTGCAAGCGACCCTTAATTCTGAACACTGAAGCTTTCTTT. It translates to CACKRPLILNTEAFF.

This chain uses TRBV28 with TRBJ1-5, with TRBD1 as a possible D gene (6 bases). In germline, CDR1 is MDHEN, CDR2 SYDVKM. This CDR3 is 14 amino acids long. V was shortened by 6 bases and J by 5 bases, with 14 bases between the two germline ends. The chain's CDR3 is CASRTQGPDQPQHF. The CDR3 DNA is TGTGCCAGCAGGACACAGGGACCCGATCAGCCCCAGCATTTT. The complete variable domain, with remaining parts taken from reference TRBV28 and TRBJ1-5, reads DVKVTQSSRYLVKRTGEKVFLECVQDMDHENMFWYRQDPGLGLRLIYFSYDVKMKEKGDIPEGYSVSREKKERFSLILESASTNQTSMYLCASRTQGPDQPQHFGDGTRLSIL.

This rearrangement joins TRBV9 to TRBJ1-3; D is unresolved. This CDR3 comprises 14 residues. The V end lost 0 bases, the J end lost 11 bases, and 15 bases lay between the germline ends. Germline lookup yields CDR1 SGDLS and CDR2 YYNGEE. CDR3 sequence (DNA): TGTGCCAGCAGCGTAGCCCGAGACGGAGTTCCCATATATTTT. This codes for CASSVARDGVPIYF.

This clone appeared a single time. The rearrangement uses TRBV3-1 (or the pseudogene TRBV3-2) and TRBJ1-4, with TRBD1 matching over 7 bases. The CDR3 is made up of 14 amino acids. With V trimmed by 1 base and J by 7 bases, 3 bases remained unmatched. CDR1 LGHDT and CDR2 YNNKEL come from the germline V gene (reference sequence). CDR3 region: CASSQAAGGEKLFF. CDR3 sequence (DNA): TGTGCCAGCAGCCAAGCGGCAGGGGGTGAAAAACTGTTTTTT.

CDR3 residues: CASNSVGQLNEKLFF. In nucleotides, the CDR3 is TGTGCCAGCAATTCAGTCGGACAACTTAATGAAAAACTGTTTTTT. This chain connects TRBV28 to TRBJ1-4; TRBD1 might be the D (5 bases). Germline V CDR1 and CDR2: MDHEN, SYDVKM. CDR3 length equals 15 residues. Trimming removed 7 bases from V and 4 bases from J, with 16 bases in between.

This chain uses TRBV7-9 with TRBJ2-2; D may be TRBD1 (6 bases). The germline V gene encodes CDR1 SEHNR and CDR2 FQNEAQ (reference sequence). The CDR3 consists of 15 residues. Deletions cut 5 bases from V and 7 bases from J, with 17 bases between. CDR3 coding DNA: TGTGCCAGCAGCGCCCGACAGGTGGAGAGCGGGGAGCTGTTTTTT. Translation gives CASSARQVESGELFF.

This sequence joins TRBV5-1 and TRBJ2-2, with TRBD1 matching over 8 bases. Germline CDR1 and CDR2: SGHRS and YFSETQ. The V segment lost 4 bases and the J segment 5 bases; nucleotides outside the gene matches: 1. The CDR3 runs 13 residues. The CDR3 nucleotides read TGCGCCAGCAGCGGACAGGGAACCGGGGAGCTGTTTTTT. It encodes CASSGQGTGELFF. Full variable domain (rest looked up from reference TRBV5-1 and TRBJ2-2): KAGVTQTPRYLIKTRGQQVTLSCSPISGHRSVSWYQQTPGQGLQFLFEYFSETQRNKGNFPGRFSGRQFSNSRSEMNVSTLELGDSALYLCASSGQGTGELFFGEGSRLTVL.

J is TRBJ1-2 and V is TRBV3-1 (or the pseudogene TRBV3-2); D gene uncertain. In germline, CDR1 is LGHDT, CDR2 YNNKEL (reference sequence). CDR3 size: 13 residues. V lost 1 base, J lost 4 bases, and 7 bases lay in between. In DNA, the CDR3 is TGTGCCAGCAGCCAAGGGCGGCCCTATGGCTACACCTTC. Residues: CASSQGRPYGYTF.

This sequence joins TRBV30 and TRBJ2-1, with a possible D match to TRBD1 (5 bases). The V end lost 7 bases, the J end lost 4 bases, and 14 bases lay between the germline ends. The germline gives CDR1 GTSNPN, CDR2 SVGIG (reference sequence). CDR3 size: 13 residues. For the CDR3, the DNA is TGTGCCTTGGTTCGGCAGGGATACAATGAGCAGTTCTTC. Protein sequence: CALVRQGYNEQFF.

This clone was seen just once. J is TRBJ2-5 and V is TRBV10-2; no reliable D call. Germline V CDR1 and CDR2: WSHSY, SAAADI. CDR3 length equals 13 residues. V shed 3 bases and J shed 5 bases, with 10 bases lying between them. Here the CDR3 DNA reads TGCGCCAGCAGTGACGGGTTCGCGGAGACCCAGTACTTC. Its translation is CASSDGFAETQYF.

On this clone itself: Its ends do not fully match the called genes, so a read error is possible. The chain uses TRBV5-4 and TRBJ2-5; 12 nucleotides match TRBD2. The CDR3 is made up of 17 amino acids. Germline V CDR1 and CDR2: SGHNT, YYREEE (reference sequence). The CDR3 DNA reads TGTGCCAGCAGCTTGGGAGGACTAGCGGGGCACCATGAGACCCAGTACTTC. Protein product: CASSLGGLAGHHETQYF.

The V call is TRBV3-1 (or the pseudogene TRBV3-2), the J call TRBJ1-3; D is perhaps TRBD1 (6 bases). The CDR3 consists of 15 residues. The germline V and J ends were trimmed by 0 bases and 3 bases, with 9 bases remaining between them. Germline assignment: CDR1 LGHDT and CDR2 YNNKEL (reference sequence). The CDR3 loop is CASSQDRTVGNTIYF. The CDR3, as DNA: TGTGCCAGCAGCCAAGACAGGACAGTTGGAAACACCATATATTTT.

This clone appeared a few times. This rearrangement joins TRBV3-1 (or the pseudogene TRBV3-2) to TRBJ1-3; D is perhaps TRBD1 (5 bases). Germline V gene data show CDR1 as LGHDT and CDR2 as YNNKEL (reference sequence). Trimming took 1 base from V and 4 from J, leaving 14 bases between them. This CDR3 region has 16 residues. CDR3 protein: CASSQAMQGAGNTIYF. The CDR3 DNA reads TGTGCCAGCAGCCAAGCAATGCAGGGCGCGGGAAACACCATATATTTT.

The chain has TRBV4-1 and TRBJ2-2; possible D gene TRBD2, 6 bases. V gave up 2 bases and J gave up 0 bases, with 13 bases separating them. The germline CDR1 and CDR2 sequences are MGHRA and YSYEKL. The CDR3 runs to 17 residues. The DNA of the CDR3 is TGCGCCAGCAGCCAAAGTGGAGGGGCATCGAACACCGGGGAGCTGTTTTTT. Translated: CASSQSGGASNTGELFF.

The V call is TRBV7-2, the J call TRBJ1-1; D gene ambiguous. Trimming removed 5 bases at V and 6 bases at J, with 16 bases between. The CDR3 totals 14 residues. Germline-derived CDR1 and CDR2 are SGHTA and FQGNSA. The CDR3 protein is CASSGLLGSAEAFF. The CDR3 DNA reads as TGTGCCAGCAGCGGCCTGTTGGGGAGCGCTGAAGCTTTCTTT.

V gene TRBV5-1 combines with J gene TRBJ1-6, with D perhaps matching TRBD1 (5 bases). The CDR3 spans 15 residues. The germline CDR1 and CDR2 sequences are SGHRS and YFSETQ. V was trimmed by 0 bases and J by 7 bases, leaving 11 bases between them. This CDR3 is CASSLGDSTNSPLHF. CDR3 DNA: TGCGCCAGCAGCTTGGGAGACAGCACCAATTCACCCCTCCACTTT.

In its sample, this clone was seen once. V is TRBV5-4 and J is TRBJ1-6, with a possible D match to TRBD1 (6 bases). Germline V CDR1 and CDR2: SGHNT, YYREEE (reference sequence). The CDR3 consists of 16 residues. V lost 0 bases and J lost 6, with 13 bases in between. The CDR3 sequence: CASSLGGHTPNSPLHF. The CDR3 nucleotides read TGTGCCAGCAGCTTGGGGGGGCACACACCTAATTCACCCCTCCACTTT.